This TCR beta chain was captured by sequencing in a study of blood T cell repertoires in COVID-19. Study background: Specimens from acute and convalescent COVID-19 originated in the United States, Italy and Spain. Sample material is recorded as cDNA or gDNA derived from T cells, B-cell-depleted T cells, or PBMCs.

As originally analysed: Amplified reference gene primers provided the basis for estimating nucleated cell counts. The assay was immunoSEQ multiplex PCR, and TCRdb's table has in-frame clones only and misses some. That table gives V, J and clone size, and the DNA gave D and trimming. The sample shows some 170,000 clones, roughly 79% of them seen only once. This CDR3 has 15 residues. Germline values: CDR1 SGHVS, CDR2 FQNEAQ. V usage is TRBV7-8 and J usage is TRBJ1-6, with TRBD1 matching over 7 bases. Sequencing used peripheral blood. The receptor comes from a woman in her 70s with acute or convalescent COVID-19. CDR3 nucleotides: TGTGCTTCGGGCCGACAGGGCCCCTATAATTCACCCCTCCACTTT. This encodes CASGRQGPYNSPLHF.